This T cell receptor beta chain was identified in a study of cytomegalovirus exposure and HLA in healthy donors. Assay used: immunoSEQ multiplex PCR; TCRdb lists only in-frame clones, some missing. The repertoire consists of approximately 220,000 clones, with over 70% occurring once and the leading ten covering over 13%. There are 17 residues in the CDR3. Germline V lookup: CDR1 SGHRS, CDR2 YFSETQ. Trimming cost V 4 bases and J 0 bases; bases outside gene matches: 8. Sequencing was done on a sample of PBMCs. The sequence derives from a woman in her twenties or thirties in good health and CMV-seropositive. V gene TRBV5-1 combines with J gene TRBJ1-4, with 8 bases lining up with TRBD1. Here the CDR3 reads CASSRGQGTATNEKLFF. As DNA, the CDR3 is TGCGCCAGCAGCCGAGGACAGGGAACAGCAACTAATGAAAAACTGTTTTTT.